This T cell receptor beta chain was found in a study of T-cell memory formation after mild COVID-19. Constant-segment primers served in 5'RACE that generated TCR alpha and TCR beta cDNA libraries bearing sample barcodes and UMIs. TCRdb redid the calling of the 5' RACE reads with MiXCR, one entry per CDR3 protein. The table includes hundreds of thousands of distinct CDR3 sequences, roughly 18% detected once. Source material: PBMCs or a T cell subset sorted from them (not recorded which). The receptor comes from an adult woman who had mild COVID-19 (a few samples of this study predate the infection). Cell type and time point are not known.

CDR3 bases: TGTGCCATCAGTGAGGGGTGGGGCAAGGCCCGGAACACTGAAGCTTTCTTT. Protein: CAISEGWGKARNTEAFF. The chain recombines TRBV10-3 with TRBJ1-1; maybe TRBD1 (5 bases). V lost 2 bases and J 1 base, leaving 17 bases between the germline ends. This CDR3 has 17 residues. From germline, CDR1 is ENHRY and CDR2 SYGVKD.